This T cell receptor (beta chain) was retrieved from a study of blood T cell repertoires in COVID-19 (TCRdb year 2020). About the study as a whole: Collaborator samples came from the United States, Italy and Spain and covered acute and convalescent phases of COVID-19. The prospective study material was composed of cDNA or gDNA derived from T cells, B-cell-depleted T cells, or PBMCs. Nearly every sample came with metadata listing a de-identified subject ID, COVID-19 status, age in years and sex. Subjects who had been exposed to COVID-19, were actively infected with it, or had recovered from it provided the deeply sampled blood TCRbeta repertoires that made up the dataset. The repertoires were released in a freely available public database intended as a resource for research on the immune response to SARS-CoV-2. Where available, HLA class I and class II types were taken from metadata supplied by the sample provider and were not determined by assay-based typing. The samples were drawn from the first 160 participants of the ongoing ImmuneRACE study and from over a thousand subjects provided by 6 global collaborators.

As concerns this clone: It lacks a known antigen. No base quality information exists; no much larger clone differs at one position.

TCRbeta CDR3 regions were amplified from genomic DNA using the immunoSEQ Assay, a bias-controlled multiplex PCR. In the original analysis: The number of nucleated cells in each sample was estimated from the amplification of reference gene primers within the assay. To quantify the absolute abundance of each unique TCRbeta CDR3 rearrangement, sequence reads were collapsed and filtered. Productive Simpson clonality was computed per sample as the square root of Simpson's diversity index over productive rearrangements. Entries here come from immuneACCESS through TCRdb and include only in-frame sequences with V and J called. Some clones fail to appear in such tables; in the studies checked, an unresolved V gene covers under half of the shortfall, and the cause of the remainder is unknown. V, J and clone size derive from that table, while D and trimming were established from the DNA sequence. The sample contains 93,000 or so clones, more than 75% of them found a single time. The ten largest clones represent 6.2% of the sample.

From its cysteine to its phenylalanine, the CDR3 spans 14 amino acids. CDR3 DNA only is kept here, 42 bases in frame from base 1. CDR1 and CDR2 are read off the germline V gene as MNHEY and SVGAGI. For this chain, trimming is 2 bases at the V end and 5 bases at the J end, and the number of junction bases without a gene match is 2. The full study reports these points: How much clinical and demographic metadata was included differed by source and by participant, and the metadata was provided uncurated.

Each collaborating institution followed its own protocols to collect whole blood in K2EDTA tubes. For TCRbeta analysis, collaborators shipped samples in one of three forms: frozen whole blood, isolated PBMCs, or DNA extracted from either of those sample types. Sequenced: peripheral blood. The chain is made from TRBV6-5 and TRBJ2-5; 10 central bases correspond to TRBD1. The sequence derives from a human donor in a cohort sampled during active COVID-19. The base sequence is TGTGCCAGCAGTTACGGGACAGGGGTGGAGACCCAGTACTTC. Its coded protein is CASSYGTGVETQYF.